The 12 T cell receptor beta chains given below trace back to one sample, sequenced in a study of early T cells in non-severe SARS-CoV-2 infection. MiXCR, applied by TCRdb to the 5' RACE reads, yields one record per CDR3 protein. The table lists over 25,000 distinct CDR3 sequences, 5.5% to 6% of them singletons, with roughly 13% in the top ten. The specimen was whole blood. Receptor source: an adult who was a healthcare worker with PCR-confirmed SARS-CoV-2 infection or an uninfected control (not recorded which).

In its sample, this clonotype was seen many times. The chain has TRBV10-3 and TRBJ1-5, with D unclear. CDR1 is ENHRY, CDR2 SYGVKD, per germline. The CDR3 consists of 13 residues. Trimming stripped 3 bases from V and 2 bases from J, with 5 bases between. CDR3 region: CAISDGGNQPQHF. In DNA, the CDR3 is TGTGCCATCAGTGACGGGGGCAATCAGCCCCAGCATTTT.

The chain recombines TRBV29-1 with TRBJ1-6; D call uncertain. Germline V gene data show CDR1 as SQVTM and CDR2 as ANQGSEA. Trimming shortened V by 3 bases and J by 10 bases, and 16 bases separated the two germline ends. The CDR3 consists of 14 residues. CDR3 sequence (DNA): TGCAGCGTTGACGACCGAGGCCAAGGCTCACCCCTCCACTTT. As protein: CSVDDRGQGSPLHF.

This clonotype was seen at least ten times. The chain links TRBV6-5 to TRBJ2-5; the match to TRBD1 covers 9 bases. Germline V CDR1 and CDR2: MNHEY, SVGAGI. The CDR3 contains 17 residues. V shed 4 bases, J shed 4 bases, and the junction held 13 bases outside the gene matches. DNA for the CDR3: TGTGCCAGCAGTTCCAATTCGGGACAGGGAGTCAGAGAGACCCAGTACTTC. The encoded protein is CASSSNSGQGVRETQYF.

This clonotype came up many times. The DNA for the CDR3 is TGTGCCAGCAGCCATCCCACTTATGACCCGTGGGGGAACACTGAAGCTTTCTTT. Its translation: CASSHPTYDPWGNTEAFF. The rearrangement joins TRBV3-1 to TRBJ1-1; no reliable D call. The V gene's germline CDR1 is LGHDT and CDR2 YNNKEL (reference sequence). V gave up 3 bases and J gave up 1 base, with 21 bases separating them. This CDR3 has 18 amino acids.

J is TRBJ1-5 and V is TRBV18, with D perhaps matching TRBD1 (6 bases). CDR1 is KGHSH and CDR2 is LQKENI in the germline V gene. Trimming removed 8 bases at V and 2 bases at J, with 16 bases between. There are 15 residues in the CDR3. Here the CDR3 reads CASTSGTPGNQPQHF. CDR3 sequence (DNA): TGTGCCAGCACATCCGGGACACCCGGCAATCAGCCCCAGCATTTT.

This clonotype was counted many times. The chain links TRBV10-2 to TRBJ1-2, with TRBD1 matching 8 bases. CDR3 length: 15 amino acids. The ends lost 1 base at V and 7 bases at J; junction bases unmatched: 8. Germline CDR1 reads WSHSY; CDR2 reads SAAADI. The CDR3 region is CASSEFQGARSGYTF. CDR3 DNA sequence: TGCGCCAGCAGTGAGTTTCAGGGGGCTAGAAGTGGCTACACCTTC.

This clonotype has ten or more counts. This chain joins TRBV11-3 and TRBJ2-5; 7 nucleotides match TRBD2. Unmatched junction bases numbered 3, after V lost 0 bases and J lost 2 bases. The CDR3 runs 15 residues. From germline, CDR1 is SGHNT and CDR2 YENEEA. The CDR3: CASSLEGREQETQYF. The DNA of the CDR3 is TGTGCCAGCAGCTTAGAAGGGAGGGAGCAAGAGACCCAGTACTTC.

This clonotype appeared many times. The CDR3 DNA reads as TGTGCCAGCAGTTTGGGGACAGGGGACAGTTCACCCCTCCACTTT. The encoded protein is CASSLGTGDSSPLHF. This sequence joins TRBV12-3 or TRBV12-4 and TRBJ1-6; 10 bases fit TRBD1. Trimming cost V 3 bases and J 9 bases; bases outside gene matches: 5. This CDR3 is built from 15 residues.

Ten or more counts support this clonotype. V is TRBV20-1 and J is TRBJ1-1; 8 bases map to TRBD1. This CDR3 is built from 13 residues. Unmatched junction bases numbered 2, after V lost 5 bases and J lost 0 bases. Germline V gene sequence: CDR1 DFQATT, CDR2 SNEGSKA (reference sequence). Here the CDR3 DNA reads TGCAGTGCTCGGACAGGGATGAACACTGAAGCTTTCTTT. As protein: CSARTGMNTEAFF.

As DNA, the CDR3 is TGCGCCAGCAGCCCGACAGGGGCTGAACCCGGGGAGCTGTTTTTT. Translated, it gives CASSPTGAEPGELFF. The chain combines TRBV4-3 with TRBJ2-2; 8 bases line up with TRBD1. With V trimmed by 4 bases and J by 6 bases, 7 bases remained unmatched. Germline CDR1 LGHNA, CDR2 YSLEER. CDR3 length equals 15 residues.

This clonotype was recorded at least ten times. The genes are TRBV28 and TRBJ1-1, with D possibly TRBD1 on 5 matching bases. The germline gives CDR1 MDHEN, CDR2 SYDVKM. The CDR3 contains 12 residues. The V end was cut by 2 bases, the J end by 11 bases, with 12 bases between. The CDR3 loop is CASSLRQPGAFF. In DNA form, the CDR3 reads TGTGCCAGCAGTTTACGGCAGCCAGGGGCTTTCTTT.

This clonotype was picked up many times. This chain connects TRBV19 to TRBJ1-5; 7 bases agree with TRBD1. The J segment lost 3 bases and the V segment lost 7 bases, leaving 18 bases of the junction unmatched. The CDR3 sequence is 18 residues long. The germline V gene encodes CDR1 LNHDA and CDR2 SQIVND (reference sequence). The CDR3: CASTEQSPQGVNNQPQHF. The CDR3 nucleotides are TGTGCCAGTACCGAGCAAAGTCCCCAGGGGGTTAACAATCAGCCCCAGCATTTT.